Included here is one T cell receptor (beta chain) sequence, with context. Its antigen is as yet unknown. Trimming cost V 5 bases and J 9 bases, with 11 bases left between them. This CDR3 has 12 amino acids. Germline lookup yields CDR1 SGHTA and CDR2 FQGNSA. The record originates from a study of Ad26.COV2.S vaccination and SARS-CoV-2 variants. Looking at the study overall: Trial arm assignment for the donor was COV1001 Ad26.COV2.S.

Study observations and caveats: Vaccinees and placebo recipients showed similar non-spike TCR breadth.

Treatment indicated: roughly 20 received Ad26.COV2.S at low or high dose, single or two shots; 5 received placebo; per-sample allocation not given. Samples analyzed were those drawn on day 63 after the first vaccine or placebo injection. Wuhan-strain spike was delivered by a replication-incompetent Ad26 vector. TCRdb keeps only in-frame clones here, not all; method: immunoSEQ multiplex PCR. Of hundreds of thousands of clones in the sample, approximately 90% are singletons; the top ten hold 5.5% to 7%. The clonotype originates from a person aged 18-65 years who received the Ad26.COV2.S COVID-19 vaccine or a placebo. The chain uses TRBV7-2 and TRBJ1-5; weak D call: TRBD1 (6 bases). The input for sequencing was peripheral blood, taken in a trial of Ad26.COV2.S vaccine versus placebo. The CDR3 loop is CASSPRGRPQHF. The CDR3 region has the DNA TGTGCCAGCAGCCCCCGGGGGCGGCCCCAGCATTTT.